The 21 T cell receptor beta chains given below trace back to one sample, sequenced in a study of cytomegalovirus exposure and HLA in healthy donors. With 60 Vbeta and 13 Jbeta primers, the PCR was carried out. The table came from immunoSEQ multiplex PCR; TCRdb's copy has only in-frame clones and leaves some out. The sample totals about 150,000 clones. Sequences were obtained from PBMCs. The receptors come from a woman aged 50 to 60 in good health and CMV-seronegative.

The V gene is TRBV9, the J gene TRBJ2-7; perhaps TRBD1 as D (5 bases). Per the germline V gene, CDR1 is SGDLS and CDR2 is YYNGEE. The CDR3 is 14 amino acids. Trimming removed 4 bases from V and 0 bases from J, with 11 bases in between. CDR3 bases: TGTGCCAGCAGCATCAGGGTGGACTCCTACGAGCAGTACTTC. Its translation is CASSIRVDSYEQYF.

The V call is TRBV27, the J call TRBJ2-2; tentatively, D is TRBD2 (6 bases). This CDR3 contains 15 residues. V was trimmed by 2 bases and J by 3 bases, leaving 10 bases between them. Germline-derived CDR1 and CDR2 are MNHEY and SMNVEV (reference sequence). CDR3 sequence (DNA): TGTGCCAGCAGTTTAAGGGGAGGTGACACCGGGGAGCTGTTTTTT. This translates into CASSLRGGDTGELFF.

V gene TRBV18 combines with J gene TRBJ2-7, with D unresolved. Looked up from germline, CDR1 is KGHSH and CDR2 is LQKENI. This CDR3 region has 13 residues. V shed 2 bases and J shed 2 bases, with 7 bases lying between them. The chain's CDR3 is CASSPITPYEQYF. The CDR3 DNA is TGTGCCAGCTCACCAATAACACCCTACGAGCAGTACTTC.

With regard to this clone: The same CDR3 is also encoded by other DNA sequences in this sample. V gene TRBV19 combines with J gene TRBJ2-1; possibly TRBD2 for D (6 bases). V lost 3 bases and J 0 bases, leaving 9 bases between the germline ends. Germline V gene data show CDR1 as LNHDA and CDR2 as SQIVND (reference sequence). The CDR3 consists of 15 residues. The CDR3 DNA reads TGTGCCAGTAGTATGGAGGGCCGCTCCTACAATGAGCAGTTCTTC. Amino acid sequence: CASSMEGRSYNEQFF.

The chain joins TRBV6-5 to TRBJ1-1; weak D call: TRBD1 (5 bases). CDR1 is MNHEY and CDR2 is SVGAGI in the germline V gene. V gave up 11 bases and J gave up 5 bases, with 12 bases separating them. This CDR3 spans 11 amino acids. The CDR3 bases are TGTGCCTCAGCACGGGGGACTGAAGCTTTCTTT. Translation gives CASARGTEAFF.

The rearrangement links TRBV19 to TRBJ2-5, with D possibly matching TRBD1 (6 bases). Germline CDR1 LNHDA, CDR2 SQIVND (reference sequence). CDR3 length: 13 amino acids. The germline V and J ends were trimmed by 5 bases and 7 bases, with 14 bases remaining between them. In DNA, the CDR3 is TGTGCCAGTAGTGCCGGGACAATTCGGACCCAGTACTTC. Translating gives CASSAGTIRTQYF.

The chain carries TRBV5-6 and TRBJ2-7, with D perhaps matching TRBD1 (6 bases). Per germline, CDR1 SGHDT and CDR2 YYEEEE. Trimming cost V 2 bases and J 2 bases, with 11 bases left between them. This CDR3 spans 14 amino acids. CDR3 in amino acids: CASSLGQRAYEQYF. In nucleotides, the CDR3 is TGTGCCAGCAGCTTAGGACAGAGGGCCTACGAGCAGTACTTC. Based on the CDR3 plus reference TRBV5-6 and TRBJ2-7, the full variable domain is DAGVTQSPTHLIKTRGQQVTLRCSPKSGHDTVSWYQQALGQGPQFIFQYYEEEERQRGNFPDRFSGHQFPNYSSELNVNALLLGDSALYLCASSLGQRAYEQYFGPGTRLTVT.

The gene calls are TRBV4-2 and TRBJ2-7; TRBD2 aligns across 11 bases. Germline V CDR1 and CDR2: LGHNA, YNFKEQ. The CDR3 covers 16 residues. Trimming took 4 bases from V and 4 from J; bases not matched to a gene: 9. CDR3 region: CASSPLPGTSGYEQYF. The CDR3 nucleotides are TGTGCCAGCAGCCCCCTTCCCGGGACTAGCGGATACGAGCAGTACTTC.

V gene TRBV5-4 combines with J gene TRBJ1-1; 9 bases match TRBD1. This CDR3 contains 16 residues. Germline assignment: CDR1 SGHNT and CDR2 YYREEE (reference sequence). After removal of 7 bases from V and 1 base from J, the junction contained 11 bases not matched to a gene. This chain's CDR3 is CASVRTGAEGNTEAFF. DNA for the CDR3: TGTGCCAGCGTCAGGACAGGGGCGGAAGGGAACACTGAAGCTTTCTTT.

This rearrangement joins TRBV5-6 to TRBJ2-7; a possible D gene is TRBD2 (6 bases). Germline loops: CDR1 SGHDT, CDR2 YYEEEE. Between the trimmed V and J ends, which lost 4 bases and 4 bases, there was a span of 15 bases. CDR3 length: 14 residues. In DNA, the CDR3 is TGTGCCAGCAGCCTCGGCGGGATAGGGTACGAGCAGTACTTC. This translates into CASSLGGIGYEQYF.

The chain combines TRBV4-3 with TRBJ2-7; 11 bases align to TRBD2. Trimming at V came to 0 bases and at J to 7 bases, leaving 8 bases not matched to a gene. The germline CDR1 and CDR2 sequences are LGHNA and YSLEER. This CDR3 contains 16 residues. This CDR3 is CASSQDSLAGGGEQYF. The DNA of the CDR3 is TGCGCCAGCAGCCAAGATAGCCTAGCGGGAGGAGGAGAGCAGTACTTC.

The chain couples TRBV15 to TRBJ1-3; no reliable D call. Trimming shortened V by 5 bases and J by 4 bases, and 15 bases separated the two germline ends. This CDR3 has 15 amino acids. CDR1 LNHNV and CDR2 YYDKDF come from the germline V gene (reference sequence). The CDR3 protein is CATSLSSSSGNTIYF. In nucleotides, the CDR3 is TGTGCCACCAGCCTTAGTAGCAGTTCGGGAAACACCATATATTTT.

The chain's CDR3 is CASSLSRTVTYEQYF. In DNA, the CDR3 is TGTGCCAGCAGTTTATCACGGACTGTAACCTACGAGCAGTACTTC. The chain links TRBV27 to TRBJ2-7, with D perhaps TRBD2 (5 bases). The CDR3 has 15 amino acids. CDR1 and CDR2 (germline): MNHEY, SMNVEV (reference sequence). V lost 0 bases to trimming and J lost 2 bases, with 11 bases between them.

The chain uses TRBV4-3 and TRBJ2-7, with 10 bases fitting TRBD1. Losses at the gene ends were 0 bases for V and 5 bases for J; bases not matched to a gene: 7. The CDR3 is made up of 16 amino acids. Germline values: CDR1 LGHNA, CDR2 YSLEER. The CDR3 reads CASSQDQPGQGNEQYF. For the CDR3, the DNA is TGCGCCAGCAGCCAAGACCAACCGGGACAGGGGAACGAGCAGTACTTC.

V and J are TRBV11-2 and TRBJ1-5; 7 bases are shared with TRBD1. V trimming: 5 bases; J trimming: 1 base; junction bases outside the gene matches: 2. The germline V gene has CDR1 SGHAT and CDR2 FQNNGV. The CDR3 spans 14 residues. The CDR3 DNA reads TGTGCCAGCAGCCAGACAGGGAGCAATCAGCCCCAGCATTTT. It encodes CASSQTGSNQPQHF.

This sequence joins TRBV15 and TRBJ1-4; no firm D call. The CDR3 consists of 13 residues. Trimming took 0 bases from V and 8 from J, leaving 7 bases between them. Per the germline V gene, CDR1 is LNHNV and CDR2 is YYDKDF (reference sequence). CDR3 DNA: TGTGCCACCAGCAGAGATCGGAGGGAAAAACTGTTTTTT. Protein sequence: CATSRDRREKLFF.

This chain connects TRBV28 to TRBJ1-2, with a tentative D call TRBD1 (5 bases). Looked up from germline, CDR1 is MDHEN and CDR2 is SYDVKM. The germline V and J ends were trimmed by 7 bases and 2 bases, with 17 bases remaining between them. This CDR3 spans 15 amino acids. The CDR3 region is CASILQVAGNYGYTF. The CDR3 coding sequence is TGTGCCAGCATTCTACAGGTAGCAGGCAACTATGGCTACACCTTC.

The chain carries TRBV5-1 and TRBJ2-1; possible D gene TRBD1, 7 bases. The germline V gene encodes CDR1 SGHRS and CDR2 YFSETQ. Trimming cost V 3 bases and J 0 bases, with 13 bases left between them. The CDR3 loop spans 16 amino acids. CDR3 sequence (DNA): TGCGCCAGCAGCTCAACCCAGGGGGGCTCCTACAATGAGCAGTTCTTC. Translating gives CASSSTQGGSYNEQFF.

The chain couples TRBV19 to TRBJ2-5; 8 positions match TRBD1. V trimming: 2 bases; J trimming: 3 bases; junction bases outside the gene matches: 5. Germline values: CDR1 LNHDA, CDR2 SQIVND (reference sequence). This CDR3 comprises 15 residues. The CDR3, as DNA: TGTGCCAGTAGTATAAGGGCAGGGGGCGAAGAGACCCAGTACTTC. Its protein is CASSIRAGGEETQYF.

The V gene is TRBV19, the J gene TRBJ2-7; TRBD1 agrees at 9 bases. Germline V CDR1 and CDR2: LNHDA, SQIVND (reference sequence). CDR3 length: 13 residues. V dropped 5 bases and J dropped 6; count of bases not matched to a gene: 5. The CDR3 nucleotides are TGTGCCAGTAGTTGGGACAGGGTGGGCGAGCAGTACTTC. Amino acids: CASSWDRVGEQYF.

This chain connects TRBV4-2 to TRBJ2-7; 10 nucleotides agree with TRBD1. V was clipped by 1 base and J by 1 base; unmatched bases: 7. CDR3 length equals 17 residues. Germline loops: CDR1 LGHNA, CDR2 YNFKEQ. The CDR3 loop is CASSQAHGQGESYEQYF. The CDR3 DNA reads TGTGCCAGCAGCCAAGCCCATGGACAGGGGGAATCCTACGAGCAGTACTTC.